A single sample is the source of the 5 T cell receptor beta chains below, sequenced in a study of blood T cell repertoires in COVID-19. Measured with immunoSEQ multiplex PCR; TCRdb has only the in-frame clones, and not every one. The sample records more than 130,000 clones, roughly 80% being singletons. The sample consisted of peripheral blood. Receptors were obtained from a human donor in a cohort sampled during active COVID-19.

This clone was recorded once. The chain links TRBV5-1 to TRBJ2-5, with D unresolved. The ends were cut back, 0 bases at V and 1 base at J, with 10 bases in the middle. Per germline, CDR1 SGHRS and CDR2 YFSETQ. The CDR3 covers 15 residues. The CDR3 DNA reads as TGCGCCAGCAGCTTGGGGCAGATACCCCAAGAGACCCAGTACTTC. Protein: CASSLGQIPQETQYF.

The count of this clone is one. The chain recombines TRBV28 with TRBJ1-2; D possibly corresponds to TRBD1 (5 bases). This CDR3 region has 14 residues. The V end was cut by 3 bases, the J end by 6 bases, with 14 bases between. CDR1 is MDHEN, CDR2 SYDVKM, per germline. Here the CDR3 DNA reads TGTGCCAGCAGTTTGGTACAGGTTTTCAATGGCTACACCTTC. It codes for CASSLVQVFNGYTF.

The chain uses TRBV3-1 (or the pseudogene TRBV3-2) and TRBJ1-2; 7 bases agree with TRBD1. Germline V CDR1 and CDR2: LGHDT, YNNKEL (reference sequence). V lost 4 bases and J lost 4; bases outside the gene matches: 3. The CDR3 has 13 amino acids. The CDR3: CASSLDRAYGYTF. The DNA of the CDR3 is TGTGCCAGCAGCCTCGACAGGGCCTATGGCTACACCTTC.

V and J are TRBV5-5 and TRBJ1-5; no definite D call. Trimming removed 0 bases at V and 6 bases at J, with 10 bases between. The CDR3 loop spans 14 amino acids. Germline CDR1 and CDR2: SGHKS and YYEKEE (reference sequence). The DNA of the CDR3 is TGTGCCAGCAGCTTGGCCGGGGTGGGTCAGCCCCAGCATTTT. The encoded protein is CASSLAGVGQPQHF.

The J gene is TRBJ2-5, the V gene TRBV10-3; D is possibly TRBD1 (6 bases). Trimming cost V 3 bases and J 0 bases, with 8 bases left between them. The CDR3 runs to 14 residues. Germline V CDR1 and CDR2: ENHRY, SYGVKD. CDR3 sequence reads: CAISDDRYQETQYF. The CDR3 DNA reads as TGTGCCATCAGTGACGACAGGTACCAAGAGACCCAGTACTTC.